Below, 10 T cell receptor beta chains from the same sample are listed, as sequenced in a study of beta chain features in type 1 diabetes. Every isolated RNA sample was fully reverse transcribed, so sequencing captured expressed TCRB transcripts. Produced via immunoSEQ multiplex PCR; TCRdb's table is partial and in-frame only. The sample yields about 900,000 clones, about a sixth seen once. Sequencing used naive CD4+ T cells from blood. Receptor source: a woman aged 18-30 years in good health.

The V gene is TRBV6-6, the J gene TRBJ1-3, with a possible D match to TRBD1 (5 bases). This CDR3 comprises 16 residues. V lost 0 bases and J lost 2, with 11 bases in between. The germline CDR1 and CDR2 sequences are MNHNY and SVGAGI (reference sequence). DNA of the CDR3: TGTGCCAGCAGTTACTCCGGGGGGGAGGCTGGAAACACCATATATTTT. It codes for CASSYSGGEAGNTIYF.

The V and J genes are TRBV5-1 and TRBJ2-1; D is unresolved. The germline V and J ends were trimmed by 2 bases and 3 bases, with 12 bases remaining between them. The CDR3 is 15 amino acids. CDR1 is SGHRS, CDR2 YFSETQ, per germline. Here the CDR3 DNA reads TGCGCCAGCAGCTTTCATTTCGGCATCTACAATGAGCAGTTCTTC. Amino acid sequence: CASSFHFGIYNEQFF. Full variable domain (outside the CDR3, taken from reference TRBV5-1 and TRBJ2-1): KAGVTQTPRYLIKTRGQQVTLSCSPISGHRSVSWYQQTPGQGLQFLFEYFSETQRNKGNFPGRFSGRQFSNSRSEMNVSTLELGDSALYLCASSFHFGIYNEQFFGPGTRLTVL.

This sequence joins TRBV4-2 and TRBJ1-4; 9 bases match TRBD1. The germline V gene encodes CDR1 LGHNA and CDR2 YNFKEQ. V lost 5 bases and J lost 0; bases outside the gene matches: 4. The CDR3 runs 16 residues. The CDR3 spells CASSVDRGTTNEKLFF. DNA of the CDR3: TGTGCCAGCAGCGTCGACAGGGGGACAACTAATGAAAAACTGTTTTTT.

The chain employs TRBV28 and TRBJ2-7, with D uncertain. Per the germline V gene, CDR1 is MDHEN and CDR2 is SYDVKM. This CDR3 region has 12 residues. Trimming left V 8 bases short and J 3 bases short, with 11 bases between. CDR3 DNA: TGTGCCAGCGGAGTAAACTTCTACGAGCAGTACTTC. This sequence encodes CASGVNFYEQYF.

The chain has TRBV5-4 and TRBJ2-5; 10 bases match TRBD1. The CDR3 spans 15 residues. Germline V CDR1 and CDR2: SGHNT, YYREEE (reference sequence). The junction had 5 bases not matched to a gene; V was cut back by 4 bases and J by 2 bases. The CDR3 DNA reads TGTGCCAGCAGCAGGGACAGGGGTACTCAAGAGACCCAGTACTTC. Residues: CASSRDRGTQETQYF.

The chain recombines TRBV6-5 with TRBJ2-4; 7 bases are shared with TRBD2. The CDR3 consists of 15 residues. The junction had 8 bases not matched to a gene; V was cut back by 5 bases and J by 4 bases. In germline, CDR1 is MNHEY, CDR2 SVGAGI. The CDR3, as DNA: TGTGCCAGCAGTGTATACGGCGGGAGAAAAAACATTCAGTACTTC. This sequence encodes CASSVYGGRKNIQYF.

This clone was observed a few times. This chain joins TRBV5-1 and TRBJ2-1; TRBD2 is a possible D gene (6 bases). Germline loops: CDR1 SGHRS, CDR2 YFSETQ. The ends were cut back, 4 bases at V and 0 bases at J, with 17 bases in the middle. The CDR3 is 17 amino acids. CDR3 nucleotide sequence: TGCGCCAGCAGCGTCGGTCGGAGGGGCAGCTCCTACAATGAGCAGTTCTTC. Residues: CASSVGRRGSSYNEQFF.

This clone came up a few times. The chain combines TRBV6-6 with TRBJ2-2, with D tentatively TRBD2 (5 bases). In germline, CDR1 is MNHNY, CDR2 SVGAGI (reference sequence). There are 15 residues in the CDR3. The ends were cut back, 2 bases at V and 3 bases at J, with 10 bases in the middle. This CDR3 is CASSYSGPYTGELFF. The CDR3, as DNA: TGTGCCAGCAGTTACAGCGGCCCCTACACCGGGGAGCTGTTTTTT.

This clone was seen a few times. The chain links TRBV10-3 to TRBJ2-1, with TRBD2 as a possible D gene (6 bases). With 10 bases removed from V and 2 bases from J, the gap between germline ends came to 18 bases. Germline CDR1 is ENHRY and CDR2 is SYGVKD. This CDR3 is 15 amino acids long. CDR3 sequence: CATQARETTYNEQFF. The CDR3, as DNA: TGTGCCACCCAGGCACGGGAGACCACCTACAATGAGCAGTTCTTC.

This clone was observed once. V is TRBV2 and J is TRBJ1-6; D is unclear. Germline CDR1 SNHLY, CDR2 FYNNEI. The CDR3 extends over 12 amino acids. Trimming took off 3 bases at V and 11 bases at J, with 8 bases between the two ends. CDR3 amino acids: CASSDPPTPLHF. The CDR3 DNA reads as TGTGCCAGCAGTGACCCCCCGACACCCCTCCACTTT.